The entry below gives a single TCR beta chain sequence along with its context. Many counts were recorded for this clonotype. This receptor's antigen is unknown. Base qualities were left out, and no much larger clone turns up one base away. This specimen belongs to a study of early T cells in non-severe SARS-CoV-2 infection (dated by TCRdb to the early 2020s). With regard to the full study: Because TCR sequencing relied on bulk RNA taken from unsorted whole blood, pairing of alpha and beta chains was not possible. Study-level results and caveats: VDJdb matching was skewed toward anti-spike CD8 responses, so virus-specific expansions were likely underestimated and private and CD4 specificities were missed.

The library was generated by 5' RACE. Sequencing was performed on a NextSeq 500. In the TCR library protocol, unique molecular identifiers were attached to individual cDNA molecules to correct for PCR bias and sequencing error. Both TCR alpha and beta chains were sequenced, and tight co-correlation was observed between alpha and beta sequence abundances in each sample. The authors' analysis ran thus. Decombinator V4 was used to annotate the V gene, J gene and CDR3 of the TCR sequences. TCRs were defined as expanded if a significant change between any two time points was detected under a Poisson model with p below 0.0001. TCR abundances were normalised to the total number of TCRs sequenced per sample and were expressed as counts per million. TRAV1-2 paired with TRAJ12, TRAJ20 or TRAJ33 defined MAIT TCRs, while TRAV10 paired with TRAJ18 defined iNKT TCRs. A search of VDJdb, accessed on 1 November 2021, was run for TCRs annotated to CMV, EBV and SARS-CoV-2, with TCRs annotated for multiple antigens excluded. TCRdb trimmed the raw reads at Q25, called clones with MiXCR and kept productive beta chains. Rows with one shared CDR3 protein collapse into an entry with the most common genes and DNA. TCRdb's processing, not the authors', yielded these V and J calls. The sample profile shows more than 20,000 distinct CDR3 sequences; around 6% of them were found once. The ten largest clonotypes hold 2.4% of the sample.

The germline V gene (reference sequence) yields SGHNT for CDR1 and YYREEE for CDR2. V lost 5 bases and J lost 7 bases; the stretch between them is 11 bases long. From its cysteine to its phenylalanine, the CDR3 spans 12 amino acids. The entry retains the CDR3 DNA only, 36 bases that are in frame from base 1. A case-control design nested within a healthcare worker cohort in London, UK, was used, with weekly nasopharyngeal swab PCR tests and blood sampling performed. Between 23 and 31 March 2020, the week of the UK lockdown, healthcare workers were enrolled and then followed up weekly for as long as 16 weeks.

This sequence uses TRBV5-4 and TRBJ2-3; the D gene cannot be named for sure. Specimen: whole blood. The TCR comes from an adult who was a healthcare worker with PCR-confirmed SARS-CoV-2 infection or an uninfected control (not recorded which). At the DNA level, the sequence is TGTGCCAGCAGGGAAAAGGGAAATACGCAGTATTTT. This is translated as CASREKGNTQYF.